This T cell receptor (beta chain) was profiled in a study of shared clonotypes between healthy human individuals. The CDR3 length is 12 residues. V was trimmed by 8 bases and J by 4 bases, leaving 10 bases between them. Per germline, CDR1 MDHEN and CDR2 SYDVKM. Produced via immunoSEQ multiplex PCR; TCRdb's table is partial and in-frame only. The data contain roughly 2,500,000 clones, under 95% of them singletons. This TCR derives from a man between 18 and 29 years old in good health. Some clones in this sample may be carry-over from other donors' samples. Sample: naive CD4+ T cells from PBMCs. Subset defined: CD45RA+ positively selected. The gene calls are TRBV28 and TRBJ2-3; D could derive from TRBD1 or TRBD2 (6 bases each). CDR3 DNA: TGTGCCAGCTCTGGGGGGCCAGATACGCAGTATTTT. Translated: CASSGGPDTQYF.